The 6 T cell receptor beta chains below were found in one sample sequenced in a study of response to subunit inactivated influenza vaccine (dated by TCRdb to the late 2010s). Libraries were prepared through RT-PCR. Instrument used: Illumina HiSeq 2500. TCRdb handled the public reads itself, with Q25 trimming in fastp and clone calling in MiXCR, and kept productive beta chains. Duplicate CDR3 protein sequences are folded into a single record with the most common DNA and genes. This sample has some 500,000 distinct CDR3 sequences in its table, and about 25% of those were observed once. The leading ten clones occupy approximately 2% of the sample. The sample consisted of CD4+ T cells sorted from PBMCs, taken less than 6 days after vaccination. The receptors stem from a man between 45 and 60 years old who received an inactivated influenza vaccine. Donor details come from another sample of the same person, matched by shared clones.

This rearrangement joins TRBV12-3 or TRBV12-4 to TRBJ1-6, with TRBD1 identical over 7 bases. The CDR3 is made up of 15 amino acids. The V and J ends lost 0 bases and 9 bases, in that order; junction bases with no gene match: 5. CDR3 protein: CASSLAEGAASPLHF. CDR3 DNA sequence: TGTGCCAGCAGTTTAGCCGAGGGGGCGGCTTCACCCCTCCACTTT.

The chain employs TRBV6-1 and TRBJ2-3; D remains ambiguous. CDR1 MNHNS and CDR2 SASEGT come from the germline V gene. The CDR3 covers 13 residues. The V gene lost 6 bases and the J gene lost 2 bases, with 9 bases spanning the gap. As DNA, the CDR3 is TGTGCCAGCAGGCAAGGGTTCACAGATACGCAGTATTTT. This encodes CASRQGFTDTQYF.

This chain joins TRBV12-3 or TRBV12-4 and TRBJ1-1; possible D gene TRBD1, 6 bases. With 7 bases removed from V and 3 bases from J, the gap between germline ends came to 18 bases. The CDR3 contains 15 residues. CDR3 sequence: CASTFTGLRDTEAFF. CDR3 nucleotides: TGTGCCAGCACCTTCACAGGGTTGAGAGACACTGAAGCTTTCTTT.

The CDR3 spells CASSFGQGAQVTEAFF. CDR3 nucleotide sequence: TGCGCCAGCAGCTTCGGACAGGGGGCGCAGGTGACTGAAGCTTTCTTT. The genes are TRBV5-1 and TRBJ1-1, with 11 bases fitting TRBD1. CDR3 size: 16 residues. V shed 2 bases, J shed 5 bases, and the junction held 8 bases outside the gene matches. Germline loops: CDR1 SGHRS, CDR2 YFSETQ.

The rearrangement uses TRBV20-1 and TRBJ2-7; TRBD2 matches at 8 bases. The trim removed 5 bases at V and 9 bases at J, leaving 15 bases unmatched. The CDR3 loop spans 14 amino acids. Germline CDR1 is DFQATT and CDR2 is SNEGSKA (reference sequence). The CDR3 here is CSARLLAGALGQYF. In DNA, the CDR3 is TGCAGTGCTCGCCTTCTAGCGGGTGCCCTCGGGCAGTACTTC.

The chain links TRBV5-1 to TRBJ2-1, with a possible D match to TRBD2 (6 bases). The CDR3 extends over 15 amino acids. Deletions cut 2 bases from V and 6 bases from J, with 15 bases between. Looked up from germline, CDR1 is SGHRS and CDR2 is YFSETQ. The CDR3 nucleotides are TGCGCCAGCAGCTTCATGTTCATGGGGGGCAATGAGCAGTTCTTC. Encoded protein: CASSFMFMGGNEQFF.